This TCR beta chain was retrieved from a study of shared clonotypes between healthy human individuals. Repertoires were generated with immunoSEQ multiplex PCR, while TCRdb's copy carries only in-frame clones and drops some. The sample includes around 1 million clones, over 75% seen only once; the top ten take over 1.3%. CDR3 length: 13 amino acids. V lost 10 bases and J 0 bases, leaving 13 bases between the germline ends. Per the germline V gene, CDR1 is SGDLS and CDR2 is YYNGEE. This clonotype was sampled from a man in his late teens or twenties in good health. V usage is TRBV9 and J usage is TRBJ1-2, with D possibly being TRBD1 (5 bases). Input material: memory CD4+ T cells sorted from blood. Subset noted: CD45RA-negative fraction. As DNA, the CDR3 is TGTGCCTCGACGAGGGGCTCTAACTATGGCTACACCTTC. Translating gives CASTRGSNYGYTF.